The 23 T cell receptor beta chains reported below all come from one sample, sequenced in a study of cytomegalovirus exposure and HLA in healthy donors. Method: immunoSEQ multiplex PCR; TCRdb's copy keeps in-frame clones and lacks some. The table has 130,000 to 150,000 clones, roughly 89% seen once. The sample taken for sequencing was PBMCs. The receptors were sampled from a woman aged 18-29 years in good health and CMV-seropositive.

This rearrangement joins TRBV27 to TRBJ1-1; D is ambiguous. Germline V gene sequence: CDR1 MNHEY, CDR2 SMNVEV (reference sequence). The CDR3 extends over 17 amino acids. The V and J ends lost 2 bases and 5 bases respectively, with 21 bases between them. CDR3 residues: CASSLAHTGGLGTEAFF. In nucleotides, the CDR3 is TGTGCCAGCAGTTTAGCCCACACTGGAGGCTTGGGGACTGAAGCTTTCTTT.

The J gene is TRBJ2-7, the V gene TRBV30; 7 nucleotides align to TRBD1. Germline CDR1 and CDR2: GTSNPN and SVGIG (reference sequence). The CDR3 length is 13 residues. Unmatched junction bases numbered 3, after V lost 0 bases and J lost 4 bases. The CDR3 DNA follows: TGTGCCTGGAGTGTGGCCAGGGGGTACGAGCAGTACTTC. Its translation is CAWSVARGYEQYF.

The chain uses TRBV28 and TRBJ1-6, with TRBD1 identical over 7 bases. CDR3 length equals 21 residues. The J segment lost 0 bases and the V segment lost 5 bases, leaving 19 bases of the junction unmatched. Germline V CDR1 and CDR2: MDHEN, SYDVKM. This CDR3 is CASSIFRGQLILSSYNSPLHF. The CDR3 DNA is TGTGCCAGCAGTATCTTCCGGGGACAGCTTATTCTCAGCTCCTATAATTCACCCCTCCACTTT.

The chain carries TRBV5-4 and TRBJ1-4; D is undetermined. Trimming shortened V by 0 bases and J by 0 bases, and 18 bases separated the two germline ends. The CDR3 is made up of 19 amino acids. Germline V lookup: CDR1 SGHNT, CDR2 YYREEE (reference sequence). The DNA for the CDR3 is TGTGCCAGCAGCTTGGGGCCGCGGGCCGGATATGCAACTAATGAAAAACTGTTTTTT. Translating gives CASSLGPRAGYATNEKLFF. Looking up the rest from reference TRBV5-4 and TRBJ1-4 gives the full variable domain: ETGVTQSPTHLIKTRGQQVTLRCSSQSGHNTVSWYQQALGQGPQFIFQYYREEENGRGNFPPRFSGLQFPNYSSELNVNALELDDSALYLCASSLGPRAGYATNEKLFFGSGTQLSVL.

DNA for the CDR3: TGCGCCAGCAGCCCGCGCGGGCTAACTGAAGCTTTCTTT. It is translated as CASSPRGLTEAFF. This chain joins TRBV5-1 and TRBJ1-1; no clear D gene. Looked up from germline, CDR1 is SGHRS and CDR2 is YFSETQ. Trimming stripped 4 bases from V and 5 bases from J, with 12 bases between. This CDR3 spans 13 amino acids.

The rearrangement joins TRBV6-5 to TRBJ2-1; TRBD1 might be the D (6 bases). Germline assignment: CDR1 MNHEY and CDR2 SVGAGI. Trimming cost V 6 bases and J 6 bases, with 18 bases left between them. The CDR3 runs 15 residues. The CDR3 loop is CASSLGSRGSNEQFF. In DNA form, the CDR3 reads TGTGCCAGCAGCTTGGGGTCCAGGGGAAGCAATGAGCAGTTCTTC.

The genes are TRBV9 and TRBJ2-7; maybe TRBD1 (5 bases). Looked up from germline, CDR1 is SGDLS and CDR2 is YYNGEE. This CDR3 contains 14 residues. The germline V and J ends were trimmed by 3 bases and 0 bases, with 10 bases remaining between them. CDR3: CASSDSGISYEQYF. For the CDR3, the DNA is TGTGCCAGCAGCGATTCAGGGATCTCCTACGAGCAGTACTTC.

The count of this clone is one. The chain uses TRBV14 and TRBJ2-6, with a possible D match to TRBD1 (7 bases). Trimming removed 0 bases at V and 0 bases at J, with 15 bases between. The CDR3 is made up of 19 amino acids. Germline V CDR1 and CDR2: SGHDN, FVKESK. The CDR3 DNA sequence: TGTGCCAGCAGCCAAGAGGAGGGGGCGTGGGTCTCTGGGGCCAACGTCCTGACTTTC. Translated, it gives CASSQEEGAWVSGANVLTF.

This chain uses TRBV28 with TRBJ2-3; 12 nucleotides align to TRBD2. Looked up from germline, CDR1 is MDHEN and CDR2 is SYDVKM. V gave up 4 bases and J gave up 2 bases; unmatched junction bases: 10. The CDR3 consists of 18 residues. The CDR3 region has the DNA TGTGCCAGCAGTTCCACAGCCCTAGCGGGGGGGCCCACAGATACGCAGTATTTT. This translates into CASSSTALAGGPTDTQYF.

As DNA, the CDR3 is TGTGCCAGCTCACCGGGATGGACAGAACCAGAAGCTTTCTTT. It is translated as CASSPGWTEPEAFF. V usage is TRBV18 and J usage is TRBJ1-1, with D possibly being TRBD1 (6 bases). The CDR3 consists of 14 residues. Trimming took off 3 bases at V and 8 bases at J, with 16 bases between the two ends. The V gene's germline CDR1 is KGHSH and CDR2 LQKENI.

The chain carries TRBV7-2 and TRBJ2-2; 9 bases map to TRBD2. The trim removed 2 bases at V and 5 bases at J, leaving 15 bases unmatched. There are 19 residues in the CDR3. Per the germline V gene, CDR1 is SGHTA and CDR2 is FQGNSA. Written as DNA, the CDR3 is TGTGCCAGCAGCTTATTCGGGGGACTAGCCGTGAGGAGTACCGGGGAGCTGTTTTTT. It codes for CASSLFGGLAVRSTGELFF.

In DNA form, the CDR3 reads TGCGCCAGCAGAATCTCCGAGCGGGGGGGCGGCACAGATACGCAGTATTTT. It codes for CASRISERGGGTDTQYF. The rearrangement joins TRBV4-1 to TRBJ2-3; 10 nucleotides line up with TRBD2. The trim removed 6 bases at V and 1 base at J, leaving 10 bases unmatched. The CDR3 is 17 residues long. Germline V lookup: CDR1 MGHRA, CDR2 YSYEKL.

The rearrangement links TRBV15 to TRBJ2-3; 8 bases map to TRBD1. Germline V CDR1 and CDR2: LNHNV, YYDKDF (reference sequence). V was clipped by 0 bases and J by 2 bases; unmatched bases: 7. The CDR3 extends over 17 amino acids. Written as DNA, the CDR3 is TGTGCCACCAGCAGAGATGTGGCAGGGGGCCTCACAGATACGCAGTATTTT. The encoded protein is CATSRDVAGGLTDTQYF.

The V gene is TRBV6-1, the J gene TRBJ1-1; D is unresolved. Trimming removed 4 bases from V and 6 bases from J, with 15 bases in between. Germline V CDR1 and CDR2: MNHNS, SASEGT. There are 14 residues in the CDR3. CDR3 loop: CASSALFIESEAFF. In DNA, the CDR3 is TGTGCCAGCAGTGCCCTCTTTATCGAGTCTGAAGCTTTCTTT.

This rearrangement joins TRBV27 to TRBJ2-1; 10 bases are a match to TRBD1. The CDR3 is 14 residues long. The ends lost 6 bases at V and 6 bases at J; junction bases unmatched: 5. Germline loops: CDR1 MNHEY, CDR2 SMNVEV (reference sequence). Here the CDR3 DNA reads TGTGCCAGCAGGAGCCGGGACAGGGGCAATGAGCAGTTCTTC. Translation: CASRSRDRGNEQFF.

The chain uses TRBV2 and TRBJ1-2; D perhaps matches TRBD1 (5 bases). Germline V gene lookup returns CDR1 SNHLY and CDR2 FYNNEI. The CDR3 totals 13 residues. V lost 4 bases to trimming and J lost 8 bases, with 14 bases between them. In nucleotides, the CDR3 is TGTGCCAGCAGTGTAACAGGACCTGCCGGCTACACCTTC. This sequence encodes CASSVTGPAGYTF.

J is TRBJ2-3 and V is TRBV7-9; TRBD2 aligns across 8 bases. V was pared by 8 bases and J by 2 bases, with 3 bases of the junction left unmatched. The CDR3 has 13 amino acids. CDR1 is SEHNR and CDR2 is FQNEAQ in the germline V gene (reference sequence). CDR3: CASEAGVTDTQYF. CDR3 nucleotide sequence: TGTGCCAGCGAAGCGGGGGTCACAGATACGCAGTATTTT.

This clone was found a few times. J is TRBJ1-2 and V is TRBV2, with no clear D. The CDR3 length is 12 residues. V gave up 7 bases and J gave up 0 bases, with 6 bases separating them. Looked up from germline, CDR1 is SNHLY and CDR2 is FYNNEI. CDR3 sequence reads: CASKRPNYGYTF. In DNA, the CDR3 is TGTGCCAGCAAGCGGCCTAACTATGGCTACACCTTC.

The CDR3 loop reads CASSLGGQGYNEQFF. The DNA for the CDR3 is TGTGCCAGCAGCTTAGGGGGACAGGGATACAATGAGCAGTTCTTC. The V gene is TRBV11-3, the J gene TRBJ2-1; 9 nucleotides match TRBD1. Germline V lookup: CDR1 SGHNT, CDR2 YENEEA. V lost 1 base, J lost 4 bases, and 2 bases stayed unmatched. CDR3 length equals 15 residues.

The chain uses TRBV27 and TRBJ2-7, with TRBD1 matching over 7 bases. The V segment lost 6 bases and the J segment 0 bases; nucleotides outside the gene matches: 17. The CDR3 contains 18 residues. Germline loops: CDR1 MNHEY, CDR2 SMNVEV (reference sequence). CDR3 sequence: CASRSTGAEHSFSYEQYF. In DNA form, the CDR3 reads TGTGCCAGCAGATCTACAGGGGCGGAACACTCCTTCTCCTACGAGCAGTACTTC.

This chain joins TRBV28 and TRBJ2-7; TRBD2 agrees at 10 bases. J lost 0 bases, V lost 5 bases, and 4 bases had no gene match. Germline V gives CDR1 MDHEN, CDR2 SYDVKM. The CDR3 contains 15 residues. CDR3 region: CASSPGLAASYEQYF. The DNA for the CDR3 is TGTGCCAGCAGTCCCGGACTAGCGGCCTCCTACGAGCAGTACTTC.

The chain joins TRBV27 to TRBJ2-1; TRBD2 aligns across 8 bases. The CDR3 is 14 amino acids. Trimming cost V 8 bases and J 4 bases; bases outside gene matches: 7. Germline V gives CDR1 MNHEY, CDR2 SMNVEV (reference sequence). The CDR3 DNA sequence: TGTGCCAGCGGTCGGGGGGGGCGGTACAATGAGCAGTTCTTC. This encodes CASGRGGRYNEQFF.

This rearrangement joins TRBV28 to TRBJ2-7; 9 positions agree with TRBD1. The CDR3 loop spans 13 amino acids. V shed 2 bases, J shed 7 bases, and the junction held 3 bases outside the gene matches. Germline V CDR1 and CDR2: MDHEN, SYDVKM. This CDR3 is CASSLTGGAEQYF. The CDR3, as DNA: TGTGCCAGCAGTTTAACAGGGGGCGCAGAGCAGTACTTC.